This T cell receptor (beta chain) appears in the sequencing data of a study of blood T cell repertoires in COVID-19. CDR3 length: 16 residues. Trimming removed 6 bases at V and 2 bases at J, with 17 bases between. Germline CDR1 is MNHEY and CDR2 is SMNVEV (reference sequence). Assay: immunoSEQ multiplex PCR; the TCRdb copy retains only in-frame clones and omits some. The data hold about 180,000 clones, with roughly 84% observed a single time. Sample: peripheral blood. This TCR was sampled from a woman aged 80 or older with acute or convalescent COVID-19. The chain has TRBV27 and TRBJ1-5; D is ambiguous. The CDR3 nucleotides read TGTGCCAGCAGCCTATCGGGAGGGCACGGCAATCAGCCCCAGCATTTT. It encodes CASSLSGGHGNQPQHF.